Below are 2 T cell receptor beta chains sequenced from a single sample in a study of T cell responses to AZD1222 COVID-19 vaccine. The protocol was immunoSEQ multiplex PCR, while the TCRdb copy is restricted to in-frame clones and leaves out a portion. The data contain 90,000 to 130,000 clones, about 87% of them singletons. This material consisted of peripheral blood, taken on day 0 of AZD1222 vaccination. These receptor sequences come from an adult in good health.

The rearrangement links TRBV24-1 to TRBJ1-2; 8 bases map to TRBD1. Unmatched junction bases numbered 4, after V lost 2 bases and J lost 6 bases. Per germline, CDR1 KGHDR and CDR2 SFDVKD. The CDR3 totals 14 residues. This CDR3 is CATSDYGQGNGYTF. The CDR3 DNA reads TGTGCCACCAGTGATTATGGACAGGGAAATGGCTACACCTTC.

The genes are TRBV5-1 and TRBJ1-6, with unresolved D. CDR3 length: 14 residues. Trimming removed 2 bases at V and 11 bases at J, with 14 bases between. Germline CDR1 and CDR2: SGHRS and YFSETQ. The CDR3 coding sequence is TGCGCCAGCAGCTTATTAATCGGCGAAGCACCCCTCCACTTT. As protein: CASSLLIGEAPLHF. The whole variable domain, remainder taken from reference TRBV5-1 and TRBJ1-6, is KAGVTQTPRYLIKTRGQQVTLSCSPISGHRSVSWYQQTPGQGLQFLFEYFSETQRNKGNFPGRFSGRQFSNSRSEMNVSTLELGDSALYLCASSLLIGEAPLHFGNGTRLTVT.